Each of the 3 T cell receptor beta chains below was sequenced from the same sample in a study of cytomegalovirus exposure and HLA in healthy donors. Primers included in the PCR were 60 Vbeta and 13 Jbeta primers. The method was immunoSEQ multiplex PCR; TCRdb's version includes in-frame clones alone and lacks a portion of them. Counted here are fewer than 80,000 clones, about 69% occurring once; the ten biggest clones make up roughly 5.7%. Sequencing was carried out using PBMCs. Source of these receptors: a woman between 25 and 40 years old in good health and CMV-seronegative.

The gene calls are TRBV28 and TRBJ1-2; D unresolved. This CDR3 contains 13 residues. The germline V gene has CDR1 MDHEN and CDR2 SYDVKM. V dropped 4 bases and J dropped 2 bases, with 8 bases sitting between them. DNA of the CDR3: TGTGCCAGCAGTTCGTGGGCAAACTATGGCTACACCTTC. This sequence encodes CASSSWANYGYTF.

The CDR3 nucleotides read TGTGCCTGGAGTGTACTAGAGGGTTCCCCCCGTGGCTACACCTTC. Its protein product is CAWSVLEGSPRGYTF. The chain uses TRBV30 and TRBJ1-2; no clear D. This CDR3 region has 15 residues. Germline CDR1 and CDR2: GTSNPN and SVGIG (reference sequence). V was cut by 0 bases and J by 7 bases, with 18 bases left in between.

The chain recombines TRBV6-5 with TRBJ2-3, with TRBD2 identical over 9 bases. The J segment lost 2 bases and the V segment lost 8 bases, leaving 5 bases of the junction unmatched. The CDR3 contains 14 residues. Per germline, CDR1 MNHEY and CDR2 SVGAGI. The CDR3 is CASALAGYTDTQYF. In DNA form, the CDR3 reads TGTGCCAGCGCACTAGCGGGTTACACAGATACGCAGTATTTT.